This TCR beta chain was profiled in a study of cytotoxic CD8 clonotypes in ibrutinib-treated CLL. About the research overall: Samples showed on average approximately 250,000 productive templates and approximately 94,000 productive rearrangements. Study conclusions and caveats: Sustained-remission and progressing patients had unequal sampling times. Public clonotypes, an uncommon group, contracted or remained stable on treatment. Increased clonality at ibrutinib response gave way to a return toward baseline at progression.

Sequenced by immunoSEQ multiplex PCR; TCRdb stores in-frame clones only, minus some. The sample consists of about 160,000 clones, approximately 91% of them appearing once. About this clone: Its specificity is unknown.

V was shortened by 1 base and J by 4 bases, with 8 bases between the two germline ends. CDR3 length: 13 amino acids. Germline lookup yields CDR1 SGHTA and CDR2 FQGNSA. This sequence originates from a human donor with chronic lymphocytic leukemia. The chain recombines TRBV7-2 with TRBJ2-7, with D unclear. Sequencing was performed on PBMCs, taken at disease progression, from a patient treated with ibrutinib. CDR3 residues: CASSLVWIYEQYF. Written as DNA, the CDR3 is TGTGCCAGCAGCTTAGTCTGGATTTACGAGCAGTACTTC.